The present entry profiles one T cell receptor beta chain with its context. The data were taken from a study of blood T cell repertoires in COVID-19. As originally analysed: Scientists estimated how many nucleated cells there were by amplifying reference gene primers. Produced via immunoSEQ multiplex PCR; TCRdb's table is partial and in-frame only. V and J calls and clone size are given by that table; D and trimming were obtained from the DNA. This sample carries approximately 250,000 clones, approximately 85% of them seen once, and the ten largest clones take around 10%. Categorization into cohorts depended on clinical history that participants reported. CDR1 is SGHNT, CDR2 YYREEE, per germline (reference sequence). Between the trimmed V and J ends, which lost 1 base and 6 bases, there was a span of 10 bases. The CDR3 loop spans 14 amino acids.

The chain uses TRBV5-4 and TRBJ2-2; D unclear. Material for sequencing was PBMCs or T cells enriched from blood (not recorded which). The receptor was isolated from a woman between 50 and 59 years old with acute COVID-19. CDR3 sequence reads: CASSLYGNPGELFF. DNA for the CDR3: TGTGCCAGCAGCTTGTATGGCAACCCCGGGGAGCTGTTTTTT.